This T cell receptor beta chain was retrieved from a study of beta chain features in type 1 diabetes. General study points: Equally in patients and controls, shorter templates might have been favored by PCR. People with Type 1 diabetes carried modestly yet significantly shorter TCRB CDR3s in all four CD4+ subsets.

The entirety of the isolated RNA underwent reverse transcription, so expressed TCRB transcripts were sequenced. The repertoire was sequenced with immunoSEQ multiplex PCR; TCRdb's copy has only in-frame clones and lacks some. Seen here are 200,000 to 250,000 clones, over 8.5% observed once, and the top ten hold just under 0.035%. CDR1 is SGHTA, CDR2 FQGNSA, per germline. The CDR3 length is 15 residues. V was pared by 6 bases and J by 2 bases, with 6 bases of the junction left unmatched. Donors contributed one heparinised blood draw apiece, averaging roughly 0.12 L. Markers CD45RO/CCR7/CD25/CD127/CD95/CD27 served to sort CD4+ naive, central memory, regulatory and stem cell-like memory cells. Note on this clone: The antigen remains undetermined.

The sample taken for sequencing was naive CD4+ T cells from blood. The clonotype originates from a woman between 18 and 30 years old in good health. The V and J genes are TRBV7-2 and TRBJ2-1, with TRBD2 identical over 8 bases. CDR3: CASSRAGGAYNEQFF. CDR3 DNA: TGTGCCAGCAGTCGCGCCGGGGGGGCCTACAATGAGCAGTTCTTC.